The 15 T cell receptor beta chains presented below share a single source sample, sequenced in a study of cytomegalovirus exposure and HLA in healthy donors. With 60 Vbeta and 13 Jbeta primers, the PCR was carried out. Generated by immunoSEQ multiplex PCR, the TCRdb table keeps only in-frame clones and is missing some. This table has about 130,000 clones, approximately 71% appearing once. The specimen sequenced was PBMCs. The receptor source for this set is a woman aged 45 to 65 in good health and CMV-seronegative.

The V gene is TRBV6-5, the J gene TRBJ2-5; no definite D call. The J call could be wrong; TRBJ2-7 is a better fit for the DNA end. The CDR3 is 14 amino acids. Germline-derived CDR1 and CDR2 are MNHEY and SVGAGI. The CDR3 DNA reads as TGTGCCAGCAGTTACTCCCACAGCTCCTACGAGCAGTACTTC. It is translated as CASSYSHSSYEQYF.

The genes are TRBV7-9 and TRBJ2-7, with D perhaps TRBD2 (7 bases). V was cut by 11 bases and J by 5 bases, with 25 bases left in between. Looked up from germline, CDR1 is SEHNR and CDR2 is FQNEAQ (reference sequence). The CDR3 totals 15 residues. In DNA form, the CDR3 reads TGTGCCGTAACTGAAGGGGGAGGGGCAATCGACGAGCAGTACTTC. Its protein is CAVTEGGGAIDEQYF. Complete variable domain (other parts from reference TRBV7-9 and TRBJ2-7): DTGVSQNPRHKITKRGQNVTFRCDPISEHNRLYWYRQTLGQGPEFLTYFQNEAQLEKSRLLSDRFSAERPKGSFSTLEIQRTEQGDSAMYLCAVTEGGGAIDEQYFGPGTRLTVT.

The chain uses TRBV9 and TRBJ1-2; unclear D gene. CDR3 length: 13 amino acids. Deletions cut 0 bases from V and 6 bases from J, with 9 bases between. The V gene's germline CDR1 is SGDLS and CDR2 YYNGEE. In DNA, the CDR3 is TGTGCCAGCAGCGTAGGTGAGGAAGATGGCTACACCTTC. Encoded protein: CASSVGEEDGYTF.

The genes are TRBV7-9 and TRBJ2-1; 7 bases match TRBD1. The CDR3 is 16 amino acids. CDR1 SEHNR and CDR2 FQNEAQ come from the germline V gene (reference sequence). With V trimmed by 0 bases and J by 4 bases, 6 bases remained unmatched. CDR3 in amino acids: CASSLAGTAKYNEQFF. The CDR3 nucleotides are TGTGCCAGCAGCTTAGCGGGGACAGCTAAATACAATGAGCAGTTCTTC.

Comment on this clone: The germline gene is not matched at one end of the junction; a read error may be the cause. This rearrangement joins TRBV7-9 to TRBJ2-2; D possibly corresponds to TRBD2 (6 bases). CDR3 length: 15 residues. CDR1 and CDR2 from the germline V gene are SEHNR and FQNEAQ (reference sequence). CDR3 DNA sequence: TGTTCCAGCAGCAGGGACTCCAGAAACACCGGGGAGCTGTTTTTT. It specifies CSSSRDSRNTGELFF.

In its sample, this clone was seen a few times. V usage is TRBV5-4 and J usage is TRBJ2-7; 13 bases align to TRBD2. Trimming took 4 bases from V and 5 from J; bases not matched to a gene: 3. There are 14 residues in the CDR3. CDR1 is SGHNT, CDR2 YYREEE, per germline (reference sequence). The CDR3 reads CASSGGLAGDEQYF. The CDR3, as DNA: TGTGCCAGCAGCGGCGGACTAGCGGGAGACGAGCAGTACTTC.

The V and J genes are TRBV6-1 and TRBJ2-1; D unresolved. V lost 2 bases and J 8 bases, leaving 7 bases between the germline ends. The CDR3 is 12 residues long. CDR1 MNHNS and CDR2 SASEGT come from the germline V gene. DNA for the CDR3: TGTGCCAGCAGTGAAATGGTAGATGAGCAGTTCTTC. Its translation: CASSEMVDEQFF.

The table lists this clone with a count of one. The chain couples TRBV27 to TRBJ2-1; a weak D match, TRBD2 (6 bases). CDR3 length: 13 amino acids. Trimming took off 3 bases at V and 3 bases at J, with 6 bases between the two ends. Germline V gene data show CDR1 as MNHEY and CDR2 as SMNVEV (reference sequence). Written as DNA, the CDR3 is TGTGCCAGCAGTTTTAGCGGCTACAATGAGCAGTTCTTC. This translates into CASSFSGYNEQFF.

As concerns this clone: Mismatch with germline at one junction end may stem from a read error. The V call is TRBV7-9, the J call TRBJ1-2, with D maybe TRBD1 (5 bases). The CDR3 extends over 14 amino acids. CDR1 and CDR2 (germline): SEHNR, FQNEAQ (reference sequence). The CDR3 spells CSSSPTLGDYGYTF. The CDR3, as DNA: TGTTCCAGCAGCCCAACGTTAGGGGACTATGGCTACACCTTC.

This chain joins TRBV5-1 and TRBJ2-7, with D perhaps matching TRBD1 (6 bases). The CDR3 totals 13 residues. Germline CDR1 SGHRS, CDR2 YFSETQ. V lost 4 bases to trimming and J lost 3 bases, with 11 bases between them. CDR3 coding DNA: TGCGCCAGCAGCCCGGGACAAGTCTACGAGCAGTACTTC. Translation gives CASSPGQVYEQYF. The variable domain in full, completed from reference TRBV5-1 and TRBJ2-7, reads KAGVTQTPRYLIKTRGQQVTLSCSPISGHRSVSWYQQTPGQGLQFLFEYFSETQRNKGNFPGRFSGRQFSNSRSEMNVSTLELGDSALYLCASSPGQVYEQYFGPGTRLTVT.

The chain is built from TRBV6-5 and TRBJ2-7; the match to TRBD2 covers 12 bases. CDR3 length equals 14 residues. Germline values: CDR1 MNHEY, CDR2 SVGAGI. The V segment lost 6 bases and the J segment 2 bases; nucleotides outside the gene matches: 2. CDR3 sequence (DNA): TGTGCCAGCAGCCTAGCGGGAGGGCCCTACGAGCAGTACTTC. Its translation is CASSLAGGPYEQYF.

This clone was detected a few times. The chain uses TRBV28 and TRBJ2-7; 8 nucleotides agree with TRBD2. This CDR3 is 14 amino acids long. V gave up 2 bases and J gave up 3 bases; unmatched junction bases: 3. Germline values: CDR1 MDHEN, CDR2 SYDVKM. CDR3 region: CASSLAGGLYEQYF. DNA of the CDR3: TGTGCCAGCAGTTTAGCGGGAGGCCTCTACGAGCAGTACTTC.

The CDR3: CASSLSQGGYEQYF. CDR3 sequence (DNA): TGTGCCAGCAGTTTGTCGCAGGGGGGCTACGAGCAGTACTTC. The chain joins TRBV27 to TRBJ2-7, with D perhaps matching TRBD1 (7 bases). Germline CDR1 MNHEY, CDR2 SMNVEV (reference sequence). CDR3 length: 14 residues. V lost 3 bases and J 3 bases, leaving 12 bases between the germline ends.

The genes are TRBV28 and TRBJ2-7, with 8 bases identical to TRBD2. In germline, CDR1 is MDHEN, CDR2 SYDVKM. V was clipped by 10 bases and J by 5 bases; unmatched bases: 10. This CDR3 contains 13 residues. The CDR3 DNA sequence: TGTGCCACCGGGGGGGGCGTTGCGGACGAGCAGTACTTC. This sequence encodes CATGGGVADEQYF.

The rearrangement joins TRBV28 to TRBJ2-7; D might be TRBD2 (5 bases). This CDR3 spans 14 amino acids. Trimming left V 5 bases short and J 3 bases short, with 14 bases between. Looked up from germline, CDR1 is MDHEN and CDR2 is SYDVKM. CDR3 amino acids: CASSQIAGRYEQYF. The CDR3 DNA sequence: TGTGCCAGCAGTCAAATCGCGGGTCGCTACGAGCAGTACTTC.